One sample yielded the 5 T cell receptor beta chains listed below, sequenced in a study of T cells in Graves' hyperthyroidism and ophthalmopathy. Amplified regions were TCR beta CDR3 sequences from RNA transcripts. First-round RT-PCR with HTBI primers amplified the TCR CDR3 region. TCRdb processed the multiplex PCR reads anew with MiXCR; each CDR3 protein has one entry. The top ten clones hold more than 15% of a sample with about 560,000 distinct CDR3 sequences, about a sixth of them seen once. Sample: blood. The receptors were gathered from a woman under 30 with Graves' hyperthyroidism.

The genes are TRBV20-1 and TRBJ2-3; 11 bases are shared with TRBD1. The CDR3 runs 16 residues. Per the germline V gene, CDR1 is DFQATT and CDR2 is SNEGSKA (reference sequence). V was clipped by 0 bases and J by 4 bases; unmatched bases: 6. The CDR3 sequence: CSARDDGTGGPDTQYF. The CDR3 nucleotides read TGCAGTGCTAGAGATGATGGGACAGGGGGTCCAGATACGCAGTATTTT.

Here the CDR3 DNA reads TGTGCCAGCAGCTCTTGGGGTACCGGGACTCATCTTGGAACTGAAGCTTTCTTT. The encoded protein is CASSSWGTGTHLGTEAFF. The chain couples TRBV7-9 to TRBJ1-1; maybe TRBD1 (5 bases). The CDR3 extends over 18 amino acids. The germline V gene has CDR1 SEHNR and CDR2 FQNEAQ (reference sequence). Trimming removed 4 bases at V and 5 bases at J, with 26 bases between.

This clonotype was found a few times. CDR3 sequence: CASRPQGDQPQHF. In DNA, the CDR3 is TGTGCCAGCAGGCCCCAGGGAGATCAGCCCCAGCATTTT. The V gene is TRBV12-3 or TRBV12-4, the J gene TRBJ1-5; maybe TRBD1 (5 bases). The V gene lost 6 bases and the J gene lost 5 bases, with 11 bases spanning the gap. The CDR3 consists of 13 residues.

This sequence joins TRBV2 and TRBJ2-7, with D tentatively TRBD1 (6 bases). The germline CDR1 and CDR2 sequences are SNHLY and FYNNEI. V lost 6 bases and J lost 6, with 15 bases in between. The CDR3 totals 13 residues. This chain's CDR3 is CASSAQGRGEQYF. As DNA, the CDR3 is TGTGCCAGCAGCGCACAGGGAAGGGGCGAGCAGTACTTC.

The rearrangement uses TRBV5-1 and TRBJ1-5, with D tentatively TRBD1 (5 bases). Trimming removed 5 bases from V and 7 bases from J, with 13 bases in between. The CDR3 loop spans 13 amino acids. Germline CDR1 SGHRS, CDR2 YFSETQ. The CDR3 coding sequence is TGCGCCAGCAGAGAAGGGGACGACCAGCCCCAGCATTTT. This sequence encodes CASREGDDQPQHF.